What follows are 19 T cell receptor beta chains derived from one specimen sequenced in a study of radiotherapy plus CTLA-4 blockade in lung cancer. TCRdb's copy holds only in-frame clones and misses some; the assay was immunoSEQ multiplex PCR. The table records 60,000 to 65,000 clones, approximately 80% of them present only once. Source: peripheral blood, taken from a patient treated with radiotherapy plus ipilimumab. The source is a human donor with non-small cell lung cancer who had a complete response to radiotherapy plus ipilimumab.

V usage is TRBV10-3 and J usage is TRBJ1-1, with D possibly matching TRBD1 (5 bases). Deletions cut 8 bases from V and 0 bases from J, with 16 bases between. The CDR3 runs 15 residues. Germline values: CDR1 ENHRY, CDR2 SYGVKD. The CDR3 here is CAIGAAKGLNTEAFF. The CDR3 coding sequence is TGTGCCATCGGGGCAGCTAAAGGATTGAACACTGAAGCTTTCTTT.

The rearrangement uses TRBV6-5 and TRBJ2-2; tentative D call: TRBD1 (5 bases). The CDR3 spans 15 residues. The V gene lost 0 bases and the J gene lost 5 bases, with 10 bases spanning the gap. The V gene's germline CDR1 is MNHEY and CDR2 SVGAGI. The CDR3 sequence is CASSYSRGRTGELFF. The CDR3, as DNA: TGTGCCAGCAGTTACTCTAGGGGTCGGACCGGGGAGCTGTTTTTT.

The chain couples TRBV11-2 to TRBJ2-3; TRBD1 matches 8 bases. V gave up 6 bases and J gave up 1 base; unmatched junction bases: 9. The germline V gene has CDR1 SGHAT and CDR2 FQNNGV. The CDR3 totals 16 residues. The chain's CDR3 is CASSFTPGQGTDTQYF. The CDR3 DNA reads as TGTGCCAGCAGTTTCACCCCGGGACAGGGCACAGATACGCAGTATTTT.

The genes are TRBV11-3 and TRBJ2-2; 9 positions agree with TRBD1. The germline V gene encodes CDR1 SGHNT and CDR2 YENEEA. Trimming at V came to 5 bases and at J to 3 bases, leaving 10 bases not matched to a gene. CDR3 length equals 17 residues. In nucleotides, the CDR3 is TGTGCCAGCAGCGCCCGACAGGGGGAAAGGGACACCGGGGAGCTGTTTTTT. Its protein is CASSARQGERDTGELFF.

V is TRBV7-9 and J is TRBJ1-1; possibly TRBD1 for D (6 bases). V dropped 4 bases and J dropped 4 bases, with 7 bases sitting between them. Germline loops: CDR1 SEHNR, CDR2 FQNEAQ (reference sequence). This CDR3 has 12 amino acids. The CDR3 is CASSSRGTEAFF. The CDR3, as DNA: TGTGCCAGCAGCTCCAGGGGCACTGAAGCTTTCTTT.

This chain links TRBV10-2 with TRBJ2-2, with D possibly being TRBD1 (7 bases). Trimming stripped 4 bases from V and 5 bases from J, with 11 bases between. Germline-derived CDR1 and CDR2 are WSHSY and SAAADI. The CDR3 has 14 residues. The CDR3 sequence: CASSGPGGTGELFF. CDR3 sequence (DNA): TGCGCCAGCAGTGGTCCAGGGGGGACCGGGGAGCTGTTTTTT.

The gene calls are TRBV5-4 and TRBJ2-1; D is unresolved. This CDR3 spans 16 amino acids. V lost 0 bases and J lost 1, with 11 bases in between. Germline-derived CDR1 and CDR2 are SGHNT and YYREEE (reference sequence). CDR3 nucleotides: TGTGCCAGCAGCTTGGATAGAAGTGCATCCTACAATGAGCAGTTCTTC. It codes for CASSLDRSASYNEQFF.

This chain joins TRBV28 and TRBJ1-2; perhaps TRBD1 as D (6 bases). The germline V gene has CDR1 MDHEN and CDR2 SYDVKM. Trimming left V 4 bases short and J 13 bases short, with 16 bases between. The CDR3 consists of 12 residues. CDR3 in amino acids: CASSYRERGSTF. In DNA form, the CDR3 reads TGTGCCAGCAGTTATAGGGAAAGGGGGAGCACCTTC.

This chain links TRBV28 with TRBJ2-3, with a weak D call TRBD2 (6 bases). This CDR3 has 13 amino acids. Germline CDR1 reads MDHEN; CDR2 reads SYDVKM. V lost 5 bases, J lost 5 bases, and 11 bases lay in between. The CDR3 spells CASSDSSVDTQYF. In DNA, the CDR3 is TGTGCCAGCAGTGACTCTAGCGTAGATACGCAGTATTTT.

The genes are TRBV5-1 and TRBJ2-2, with 9 bases matching TRBD1. CDR1 and CDR2 from the germline V gene are SGHRS and YFSETQ. After removal of 2 bases from V and 0 bases from J, the junction contained 8 bases not matched to a gene. The CDR3 consists of 18 residues. The CDR3 nucleotides are TGCGCCAGCAGCTTTTATACAGGGGGCCTTGCGAACACCGGGGAGCTGTTTTTT. Translating it yields CASSFYTGGLANTGELFF.

This clone was detected only once. The chain has TRBV5-1 and TRBJ2-1; no clear D gene. V lost 1 base, J lost 2 bases, and 7 bases lay in between. CDR3 size: 14 residues. Germline values: CDR1 SGHRS, CDR2 YFSETQ. The CDR3 bases are TGCGCCAGCAGCTTGCCCAGCCCCTACAATGAGCAGTTCTTC. It specifies CASSLPSPYNEQFF. The full variable domain, rest sourced from reference TRBV5-1 and TRBJ2-1, is KAGVTQTPRYLIKTRGQQVTLSCSPISGHRSVSWYQQTPGQGLQFLFEYFSETQRNKGNFPGRFSGRQFSNSRSEMNVSTLELGDSALYLCASSLPSPYNEQFFGPGTRLTVL.

The chain joins TRBV2 to TRBJ1-2; the D gene is possibly TRBD1 (5 bases). V was cut by 0 bases and J by 9 bases, with 17 bases left in between. Germline V gene lookup returns CDR1 SNHLY and CDR2 FYNNEI. The CDR3 is 15 amino acids. The DNA for the CDR3 is TGTGCCAGCAGTGAAGCGCTTGCCCAGGGAGGGAGCTACACCTTC. It is translated as CASSEALAQGGSYTF.

This chain links TRBV10-1 with TRBJ2-7; 8 bases align to TRBD2. The ends lost 3 bases at V and 2 bases at J; junction bases unmatched: 6. Germline loops: CDR1 WNHNN, CDR2 SYGVQD (reference sequence). The CDR3 has 15 residues. CDR3 residues: CASSEVRGLAYEQYF. The CDR3 region has the DNA TGCGCCAGCAGTGAAGTACGGGGACTAGCCTACGAGCAGTACTTC.

With respect to this clone: The junction differs from germline at one of its ends, possibly a read error. The V call is TRBV11-2, the J call TRBJ2-1; a possible D gene is TRBD1 (6 bases). Germline CDR1 reads SGHAT; CDR2 reads FQNNGV. The CDR3 sequence is 11 residues long. CDR3 amino acids: CASSSGTRLIF. CDR3 nucleotides: TGTGCCAGCAGCTCCGGGACACGGTTGATCTTC. The variable domain in full, with the rest retrieved from reference TRBV11-2 and TRBJ2-1, is EAGVAQSPRYKIIEKRQSVAFWCNPISGHATLYWYQQILGQGPKLLIQFQNNGVVDDSQLPKDRFSAERLKGVDSTLKIQPAKLEDSAVYLCASSSGTRLIFGPGTRLTVL.

The V and J genes are TRBV12-5 and TRBJ1-5; D is unresolved. This CDR3 spans 13 amino acids. V was shortened by 5 bases and J by 5 bases, with 10 bases between the two germline ends. The germline V gene encodes CDR1 LGHNT and CDR2 FRNRAP. The CDR3 nucleotides are TGTGCTAGTGGTATCGACGGAGATCAGCCCCAGCATTTT. It codes for CASGIDGDQPQHF.

The J gene is TRBJ1-5, the V gene TRBV2; unclear D gene. This CDR3 contains 14 residues. The germline V gene encodes CDR1 SNHLY and CDR2 FYNNEI. Trimming took 0 bases from V and 4 from J, leaving 7 bases between them. CDR3 nucleotides: TGTGCCAGCAGTGAAGCAGGGAGAAATCAGCCCCAGCATTTT. It codes for CASSEAGRNQPQHF.

The genes are TRBV30 and TRBJ2-2, with D tentatively TRBD1 (7 bases). In germline, CDR1 is GTSNPN, CDR2 SVGIG (reference sequence). V was pared by 0 bases and J by 0 bases, with 23 bases between. The CDR3 contains 20 residues. CDR3 sequence (DNA): TGTGCCTGGAGTGTAGGGCAGGGGGTATACCGGGGGTCGAACACCGGGGAGCTGTTTTTT. Amino acids: CAWSVGQGVYRGSNTGELFF.

The J gene is TRBJ2-5, the V gene TRBV30; 9 bases fit TRBD2. V was pared by 5 bases and J by 4 bases, with 11 bases of the junction left unmatched. From germline, CDR1 is GTSNPN and CDR2 SVGIG (reference sequence). The CDR3 runs 15 residues. CDR3 sequence: CAWGFSGRGGETQYF. The CDR3 DNA sequence: TGTGCCTGGGGTTTTAGCGGGAGAGGCGGAGAGACCCAGTACTTC. The entire variable domain, with the rest obtained from reference TRBV30 and TRBJ2-5, is as follows: SQTIHQWPATLVQPVGSPLSLECTVEGTSNPNLYWYRQAAGRGLQLLFYSVGIGQISSEVPQNLSASRPQDRQFILSSKKLLLSDSGFYLCAWGFSGRGGETQYFGPGTRLLVL.

The chain is built from TRBV5-1 and TRBJ2-7; D is ambiguous. The CDR3 covers 13 residues. The V gene lost 0 bases and the J gene lost 6 bases, with 10 bases spanning the gap. Germline CDR1 and CDR2: SGHRS and YFSETQ. CDR3 nucleotides: TGCGCCAGCAGCTTGGCCGTGACAAGCGAGCAGTACTTC. Translated, it gives CASSLAVTSEQYF.